Presented here are 14 T cell receptor beta chains from one specimen sequenced in a study of shared clonotypes between healthy human individuals. TCRdb's copy holds only in-frame clones and misses some; the assay was immunoSEQ multiplex PCR. This sample has about 680,000 clones, with roughly 78% found just once. Specimen: memory CD4+ T cells sorted from blood. As to subset: CD45RA-negative fraction. These TCRs come from a young woman in good health.

The rearrangement uses TRBV15 and TRBJ1-6; no clear D gene. V was shortened by 8 bases and J by 9 bases, with 17 bases between the two germline ends. CDR3 length: 14 residues. The germline gives CDR1 LNHNV, CDR2 YYDKDF (reference sequence). Written as DNA, the CDR3 is TGTGCCACCCGGACCATGGCAGAAGGTTCACCCCTCCACTTT. Its translation is CATRTMAEGSPLHF.

This clone was seen only a few times. The chain combines TRBV30 with TRBJ1-5, with 11 bases matching TRBD1. Losses at the gene ends were 1 base for V and 9 bases for J; bases not matched to a gene: 8. Germline values: CDR1 GTSNPN, CDR2 SVGIG (reference sequence). CDR3 length equals 15 residues. CDR3 sequence reads: CAWSEGTGGGSPQHF. The DNA for the CDR3 is TGTGCCTGGAGTGAAGGGACAGGGGGGGGTTCGCCCCAGCATTTT.

The V call is TRBV9, the J call TRBJ2-1; D is unclear. The V end was cut by 0 bases, the J end by 15 bases, with 13 bases between. Germline V gene lookup returns CDR1 SGDLS and CDR2 YYNGEE. The CDR3 totals 12 residues. CDR3 nucleotides: TGTGCCAGCAGCGTAGTGAATAGCCCCCCGTTCTTC. Protein sequence: CASSVVNSPPFF. Full variable domain (rest looked up from reference TRBV9 and TRBJ2-1): DSGVTQTPKHLITATGQRVTLRCSPRSGDLSVYWYQQSLDQGLQFLIQYYNGEERAKGNILERFSAQQFPDLHSELNLSSLELGDSALYFCASSVVNSPPFFGPGTRLTVL.

J is TRBJ1-4 and V is TRBV28, with D unresolved. This CDR3 spans 17 amino acids. Trimming took off 1 base at V and 2 bases at J, with 14 bases between the two ends. Germline V gene lookup returns CDR1 MDHEN and CDR2 SYDVKM. The chain's CDR3 is CASSLFGDPRTNEKLFF. CDR3 bases: TGTGCCAGCAGTTTATTCGGGGATCCCAGGACTAATGAAAAACTGTTTTTT.

The chain couples TRBV28 to TRBJ1-2; D unresolved. Germline V gene lookup returns CDR1 MDHEN and CDR2 SYDVKM. The ends were cut back, 1 base at V and 8 bases at J, with 20 bases in the middle. The CDR3 is 16 residues long. In DNA, the CDR3 is TGTGCCAGCAGTTTATTAGGCGTGACAAGCGGAAAGGGCTACACCTTC. It translates to CASSLLGVTSGKGYTF.

This sequence joins TRBV5-4 and TRBJ1-1, with unresolved D. The CDR3 covers 14 residues. Germline V lookup: CDR1 SGHNT, CDR2 YYREEE (reference sequence). Trimming removed 0 bases at V and 2 bases at J, with 8 bases between. The CDR3 DNA reads TGTGCCAGCAGCTTGGGTTTCCCCAACACTGAAGCTTTCTTT. Translation: CASSLGFPNTEAFF.

This clone was counted between two and nine times. The CDR3 spells CASSESRGDGTEAFF. The CDR3 DNA follows: TGTGCCAGCAGTGAAAGTAGGGGGGATGGAACTGAAGCTTTCTTT. This chain uses TRBV2 with TRBJ1-1; D may be TRBD1 (6 bases). CDR3 length: 15 residues. The germline CDR1 and CDR2 sequences are SNHLY and FYNNEI. With 2 bases removed from V and 5 bases from J, the gap between germline ends came to 15 bases.

The V gene is TRBV6-1, the J gene TRBJ1-2; D remains unclear. CDR1 and CDR2 (germline): MNHNS, SASEGT. The length of the CDR3 is 15 residues. The ends were cut back, 0 bases at V and 4 bases at J, with 12 bases in the middle. The CDR3 loop is CASSEAYTPLYGYTF. For the CDR3, the DNA is TGTGCCAGCAGTGAAGCTTATACACCTCTCTATGGCTACACCTTC.

The CDR3 protein is CASSKFYSGGDADTQYF. The CDR3, as DNA: TGTGCCAGCAGTAAATTTTACAGCGGGGGCGATGCAGATACGCAGTATTTT. J is TRBJ2-3 and V is TRBV27; TRBD2 aligns across 8 bases. Germline V gene data show CDR1 as MNHEY and CDR2 as SMNVEV (reference sequence). CDR3 length equals 17 residues. The ends lost 5 bases at V and 4 bases at J; junction bases unmatched: 14.

The chain carries TRBV7-9 and TRBJ2-1, with 9 bases lining up with TRBD1. The CDR3 has 16 residues. With 3 bases clipped from V and 6 bases from J, the junction kept 9 bases outside the gene matches. Germline CDR1 SEHNR, CDR2 FQNEAQ (reference sequence). This chain's CDR3 is CASSFIAGTGTNEQFF. CDR3 nucleotide sequence: TGTGCCAGCAGCTTCATCGCTGGGACAGGGACCAATGAGCAGTTCTTC.

There are a few counts of this clone. The chain is built from TRBV27 and TRBJ1-5, with 7 bases that match TRBD1. The V and J ends lost 5 bases and 2 bases, in that order; junction bases with no gene match: 3. Germline loops: CDR1 MNHEY, CDR2 SMNVEV (reference sequence). The length of the CDR3 is 14 residues. CDR3 coding DNA: TGTGCCAGCAGTCGAGGACAGGGCAATCAGCCCCAGCATTTT. This codes for CASSRGQGNQPQHF.

The chain carries TRBV4-1 and TRBJ1-4; TRBD1 agrees at 7 bases. The junction had 4 bases not matched to a gene; V was cut back by 3 bases and J by 3 bases. CDR1 and CDR2 (germline): MGHRA, YSYEKL. The CDR3 runs 15 residues. CDR3: CASSHSGTANEKLFF. The CDR3 bases are TGCGCCAGCAGCCATTCCGGGACAGCTAATGAAAAACTGTTTTTT.

This rearrangement joins TRBV10-3 to TRBJ2-1, with D possibly being TRBD2 (6 bases). This CDR3 has 13 amino acids. V was clipped by 6 bases and J by 9 bases, with 15 bases between them. Germline V gene sequence: CDR1 ENHRY, CDR2 SYGVKD. The CDR3 region has the DNA TGTGCCATCAGCACAGGACTACGGGCTGAGCAGTTCTTC. Its translation is CAISTGLRAEQFF.

This chain joins TRBV28 and TRBJ1-2; TRBD1 matches at 7 bases. Looked up from germline, CDR1 is MDHEN and CDR2 is SYDVKM. The CDR3 length is 12 residues. V shed 9 bases and J 2 bases; nucleotides not matched to a gene: 3. The CDR3 region is CASRTGNYGYTF. The CDR3 DNA reads as TGTGCCAGTCGGACAGGAAACTATGGCTACACCTTC.